This TCR beta chain was documented in a study of blood T cell repertoires in COVID-19. Method: immunoSEQ multiplex PCR; TCRdb's copy keeps in-frame clones and lacks some. In the table there are about 220,000 clones, 82% of which are singletons. This clone was observed a few times. The length of the CDR3 is 13 residues. The germline V and J ends were trimmed by 5 bases and 4 bases, with 9 bases remaining between them. Germline V gene data show CDR1 as SGHAT and CDR2 as FQNNGV. The receptor's source is a woman aged 55-75 years who had recovered from COVID-19. This chain uses TRBV11-2 with TRBJ1-5; the D gene is possibly TRBD1 (5 bases). Material for sequencing was PBMCs or T cells enriched from blood (not recorded which). The CDR3 reads CASSPGENQPQHF. In DNA, the CDR3 is TGTGCCAGCAGCCCGGGGGAGAATCAGCCCCAGCATTTT.